This TCR beta chain was obtained from a study of blood T cells in healthy people across ages. The use of a sample-barcoded 5' primer and a J-beta primer mix characterized a second PCR of roughly 7 to 11 cycles. MiXCR, applied by TCRdb to the 5' RACE reads, yields one record per CDR3 protein. The sample lists about 1.1 million distinct CDR3 sequences; around two fifths were seen once. With regard to this clonotype: Its antigen is unknown. One end of the junction fails to match germline, which may point to a read error.

Study results and limitations: TCR beta diversity, measured per million T cells, fell in a roughly linear way with age. It was held that the diversity estimates obtained from one million T cells were underestimates. Long-lived donors had more naive CD4+ cells and higher diversity than aged donors.

Germline V gives CDR1 SGHTA, CDR2 FQGNSA. CDR3 length: 13 amino acids. The chain is built from TRBV7-2 and TRBJ2-3, with a tentative D call TRBD2 (5 bases). The sequence derives from a man aged 18 to 29 in good health. Material for sequencing was blood. The CDR3 region is CASSQAVTDAQYF. The CDR3 nucleotides read TGTGCCAGCAGCCAAGCGGTTACAGATGCGCAGTATTTT.